The 18 T cell receptor beta chains below were found in one sample sequenced in a study of shared clonotypes between healthy human individuals. Clones were read by immunoSEQ multiplex PCR, and TCRdb kept only the in-frame ones, dropping some. The data show some 490,000 clones, approximately 84% seen once. The source material was PBMCs. All receptors derive from a woman between 40 and 55 years old in good health. Some clones in this sample may be carry-over from other donors' samples.

For this clone: This likely came from a read error, as a far larger clone is one base away. Additional DNA sequences in this sample encode the identical CDR3. This sequence joins TRBV11-2 and TRBJ2-7, with no clear D. The V end lost 5 bases, the J end lost 3 bases, and 11 bases lay between the germline ends. Germline V gene sequence: CDR1 SGHAT, CDR2 FQNNGV. The CDR3 contains 13 residues. CDR3 nucleotides: TGTGCCAGCAGCCTAGGTGATGGCTACGAGCAGTACTTC. It encodes CASSLGDGYEQYF.

J is TRBJ2-7 and V is TRBV11-2, with 8 bases identical to TRBD2. J was trimmed by 3 bases and V by 5 bases; bases with no gene match: 6. The CDR3 length is 14 residues. CDR1 and CDR2 (germline): SGHAT, FQNNGV. The CDR3 coding sequence is TGTGCCAGCAGCCCCGTTCGGGGGGGCTACGAGCAGTACTTC. This sequence encodes CASSPVRGGYEQYF.

The rearrangement joins TRBV10-1 to TRBJ2-2; the match to TRBD2 covers 7 bases. The germline V gene encodes CDR1 WNHNN and CDR2 SYGVQD (reference sequence). The CDR3 spans 13 residues. The V and J ends lost 11 bases and 4 bases, in that order; junction bases with no gene match: 7. The CDR3 is CAVGREGTGELFF. In nucleotides, the CDR3 is TGCGCCGTGGGGAGGGAAGGCACCGGGGAGCTGTTTTTT.

Note on this clone: Given a far larger clone just one base away, this is likely a sequencing read error. The chain carries TRBV5-1 and TRBJ2-2; TRBD2 matches at 7 bases. The CDR3 spans 16 residues. With 4 bases clipped from V and 4 bases from J, the junction kept 10 bases outside the gene matches. Germline lookup yields CDR1 SGHRS and CDR2 YFSETQ. CDR3 DNA sequence: TGCGCCAGCAGCCCAGGAGGGCGGGGGAGCACCGGGGAGCTGTTTTTT. Encoded protein: CASSPGGRGSTGELFF.

This clone was observed once. A far larger clone is only one base removed, so a read error is likely. This same CDR3 is encoded by further DNA sequences in the sample. This chain links TRBV7-9 with TRBJ2-2; TRBD2 might be the D (5 bases). The CDR3 has 14 amino acids. The germline CDR1 and CDR2 sequences are SEHNR and FQNEAQ (reference sequence). The CDR3 here is CASSWTGNTGELFF. Written as DNA, the CDR3 is TGTGCCAGCAGCTGGACGGGAAACACCGGGGAGCTGTTCTTT.

The chain employs TRBV19 and TRBJ2-5, with TRBD1 identical over 7 bases. This CDR3 has 15 amino acids. The V gene end was trimmed by 6 bases and the J gene end by 1 base; junction bases not matched to a gene: 8. Germline loops: CDR1 LNHDA, CDR2 SQIVND (reference sequence). The CDR3, as DNA: TGTGCCAGTAGAGGTGACGGGACAGTCCAAGAGACCCAGTACTTC. It encodes CASRGDGTVQETQYF.

This clone was seen a single time. This chain uses TRBV7-2 with TRBJ1-2; D uncertain. Per the germline V gene, CDR1 is SGHTA and CDR2 is FQGNSA. With 1 base removed from V and 6 bases from J, the gap between germline ends came to 9 bases. The CDR3 covers 13 residues. The CDR3 loop reads CASSLDPGDGYTF. The CDR3 DNA reads as TGTGCCAGCAGCTTAGACCCAGGTGATGGCTACACCTTC. Based on the CDR3 plus reference TRBV7-2 and TRBJ1-2, the full variable domain is GAGVSQSPSNKVTEKGKDVELRCDPISGHTALYWYRQSLGQGLEFLIYFQGNSAPDKSGLPSDRFSAERTGGSVSTLTIQRTQQEDSAVYLCASSLDPGDGYTFGSGTRLTVV.

To note about this clone: This sequence is one base from a far larger clone and is likely a read error. The chain has TRBV28 and TRBJ2-7; 12 bases fit TRBD2. The CDR3 totals 15 residues. Germline lookup yields CDR1 MDHEN and CDR2 SYDVKM. The J segment lost 5 bases and the V segment lost 10 bases, leaving 12 bases of the junction unmatched. DNA of the CDR3: TGTGCCACCATGGTGACTAGCGGGAGTCTCCACGAGCAGTACTTC. This translates into CATMVTSGSLHEQYF. Using reference TRBV28 and TRBJ2-7 for the parts outside the CDR3, the full variable domain is DVKVTQSSRYLVKRTGEKVFLECVQDMDHENMFWYRQDPGLGLRLIYFSYDVKMKEKGDIPEGYSVSREKKERFSLILESASTNQTSMYLCATMVTSGSLHEQYFGPGTRLTVT.

The gene calls are TRBV19 and TRBJ2-7; TRBD2 matches 12 bases. This CDR3 region has 16 residues. Germline trimming cut 7 bases from V and 5 bases from J; bases unmatched to any gene: 12. From germline, CDR1 is LNHDA and CDR2 SQIVND (reference sequence). CDR3 bases: TGTGCCAGTATGCCAGGAGGACTAGCGGGACCCGACGAGCAGTACTTC. This codes for CASMPGGLAGPDEQYF.

With regard to this clone: A read error may explain this, as a much larger clone is one base away. The V and J genes are TRBV30 and TRBJ1-3, with unresolved D. V dropped 2 bases and J dropped 0 bases, with 11 bases sitting between them. From germline, CDR1 is GTSNPN and CDR2 SVGIG (reference sequence). The CDR3 is 15 amino acids. The CDR3 DNA is TGTGCCTGGAGTATACGTGGGAACTCTGGAAACACCATATATTTT. Amino acids: CAWSIRGNSGNTIYF.

The chain couples TRBV28 to TRBJ2-7; D remains ambiguous. This CDR3 has 12 residues. From germline, CDR1 is MDHEN and CDR2 SYDVKM. V gave up 6 bases and J gave up 3 bases, with 9 bases separating them. In DNA form, the CDR3 reads TGTGCCAGCAGGCTAGGGAACTACGAGCAGTACTTC. It encodes CASRLGNYEQYF.

The chain has TRBV6-1 and TRBJ2-5; 7 nucleotides align to TRBD2. V lost 4 bases, J lost 1 base, and 9 bases stayed unmatched. Germline assignment: CDR1 MNHNS and CDR2 SASEGT. The CDR3 is 16 residues long. In DNA, the CDR3 is TGTGCCAGCAGTGTACTTCTAGCGGTGCCCCAAGAGACCCAGTACTTC. Encoded protein: CASSVLLAVPQETQYF.

This clone has ten or more counts. Distinct nucleotide sequences in the sample also encode this CDR3. The chain employs TRBV7-2 and TRBJ2-7; no clear D gene. Looked up from germline, CDR1 is SGHTA and CDR2 is FQGNSA. The ends were cut back, 5 bases at V and 5 bases at J, with 25 bases in the middle. The CDR3 has 17 residues. CDR3 nucleotide sequence: TGTGCCAGCAGCATCCTACTTTGGGCTACGAAAGAGAACGAGCAGTACTTC. Amino acids: CASSILLWATKENEQYF.

This clone has ten or more counts. This chain connects TRBV2 to TRBJ1-3, with D perhaps TRBD1 (5 bases). The CDR3 totals 14 residues. Germline CDR1 is SNHLY and CDR2 is FYNNEI. V was pared by 4 bases and J by 3 bases, with 10 bases between. DNA for the CDR3: TGTGCCAGCAGTGGGTGGGGACTTGGAAACACCATATATTTT. Translation: CASSGWGLGNTIYF.

On this clone itself: Given a far larger clone just one base away, this is likely a sequencing read error. Other DNA sequences from this sample encode an identical CDR3 as well. The V and J genes are TRBV30 and TRBJ2-7; 8 bases agree with TRBD2. This CDR3 comprises 15 residues. The ends lost 4 bases at V and 10 bases at J; junction bases unmatched: 18. The germline gives CDR1 GTSNPN, CDR2 SVGIG (reference sequence). CDR3 region: CAWTPGTRPGSEQYF. CDR3 DNA sequence: TGTGCCTGGACCCCCGGGACTAGGCCCGGTTCGGAACAGTACTTC.

This chain uses TRBV29-1 with TRBJ2-3; 10 bases align to TRBD2. The V gene end was trimmed by 4 bases and the J gene end by 2 bases; junction bases not matched to a gene: 3. Looked up from germline, CDR1 is SQVTM and CDR2 is ANQGSEA. The CDR3 spans 14 residues. CDR3 DNA sequence: TGCAGCGTTGGACTAGCGGGCCTCACAGATACGCAGTATTTT. Protein sequence: CSVGLAGLTDTQYF.

This clone has just one count. This chain uses TRBV2 with TRBJ1-2; tentative D call: TRBD1 (5 bases). V shed 5 bases and J shed 4 bases, with 17 bases lying between them. The CDR3 has 15 residues. Germline V gene lookup returns CDR1 SNHLY and CDR2 FYNNEI. The CDR3 DNA is TGTGCCAGCAGTCAAAACAGGCAGAGCCCCTATGGCTACACCTTC. Translating gives CASSQNRQSPYGYTF.

The chain couples TRBV9 to TRBJ2-1; 12 bases are a match to TRBD2. V shed 4 bases, J shed 6 bases, and the junction held 5 bases outside the gene matches. This CDR3 comprises 15 residues. From germline, CDR1 is SGDLS and CDR2 YYNGEE. The CDR3: CASSRTSGMVNEQFF. CDR3 nucleotide sequence: TGTGCCAGCAGCCGGACTAGCGGGATGGTCAATGAGCAGTTCTTC. Filled out from reference TRBV9 and TRBJ2-1, the complete variable domain reads DSGVTQTPKHLITATGQRVTLRCSPRSGDLSVYWYQQSLDQGLQFLIQYYNGEERAKGNILERFSAQQFPDLHSELNLSSLELGDSALYFCASSRTSGMVNEQFFGPGTRLTVL.